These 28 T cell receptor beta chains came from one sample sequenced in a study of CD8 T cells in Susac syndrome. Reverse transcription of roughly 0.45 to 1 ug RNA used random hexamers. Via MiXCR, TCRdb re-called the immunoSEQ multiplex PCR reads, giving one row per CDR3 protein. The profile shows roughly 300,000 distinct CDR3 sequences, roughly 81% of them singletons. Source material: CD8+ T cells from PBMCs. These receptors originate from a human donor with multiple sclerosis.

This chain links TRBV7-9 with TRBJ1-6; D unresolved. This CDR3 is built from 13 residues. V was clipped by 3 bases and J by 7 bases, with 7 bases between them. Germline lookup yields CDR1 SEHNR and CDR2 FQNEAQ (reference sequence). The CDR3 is CASSFESNSPLHF. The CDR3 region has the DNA TGTGCCAGCAGCTTCGAGTCCAATTCACCCCTCCACTTT.

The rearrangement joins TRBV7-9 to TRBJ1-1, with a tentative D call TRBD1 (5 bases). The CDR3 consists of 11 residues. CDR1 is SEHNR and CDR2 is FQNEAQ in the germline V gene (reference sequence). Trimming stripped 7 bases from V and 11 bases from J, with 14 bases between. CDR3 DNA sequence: TGTGCCAGCAACCCCGGGGGGTGGGCTTTCTTT. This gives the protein CASNPGGWAFF.

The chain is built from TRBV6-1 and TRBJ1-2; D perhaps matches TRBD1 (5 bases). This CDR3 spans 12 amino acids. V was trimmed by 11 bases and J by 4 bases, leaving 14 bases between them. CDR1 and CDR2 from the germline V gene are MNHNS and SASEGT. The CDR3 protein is CAVGRVGYGYTF. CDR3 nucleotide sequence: TGTGCCGTGGGCAGGGTCGGCTATGGCTACACCTTC.

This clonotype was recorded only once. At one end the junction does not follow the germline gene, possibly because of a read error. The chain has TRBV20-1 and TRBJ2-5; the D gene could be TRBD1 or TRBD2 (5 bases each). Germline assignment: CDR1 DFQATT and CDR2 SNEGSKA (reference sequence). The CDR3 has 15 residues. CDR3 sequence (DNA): TGCAGTGCTAGACGAGGGACCTGGGACCAGGAGACCCAGTACTTC. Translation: CSARRGTWDQETQYF.

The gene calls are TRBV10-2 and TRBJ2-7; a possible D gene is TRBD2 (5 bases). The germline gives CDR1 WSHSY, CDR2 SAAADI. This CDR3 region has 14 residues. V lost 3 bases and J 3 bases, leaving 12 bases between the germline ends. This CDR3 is CASSEIRAGYEQYF. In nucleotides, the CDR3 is TGCGCCAGCAGTGAAATCCGGGCGGGCTACGAGCAGTACTTC.

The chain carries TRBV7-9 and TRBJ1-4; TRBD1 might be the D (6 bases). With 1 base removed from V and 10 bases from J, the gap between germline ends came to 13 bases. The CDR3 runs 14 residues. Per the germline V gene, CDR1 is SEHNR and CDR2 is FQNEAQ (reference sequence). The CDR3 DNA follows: TGTGCCAGCAGCTTAGTCACAGGGTCCGGAAAACTGTTTTTT. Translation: CASSLVTGSGKLFF.

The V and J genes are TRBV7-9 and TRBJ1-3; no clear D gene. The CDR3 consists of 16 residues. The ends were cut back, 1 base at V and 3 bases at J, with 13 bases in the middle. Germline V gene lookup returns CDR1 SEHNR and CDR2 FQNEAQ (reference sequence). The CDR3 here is CASSLEGHFGGNTIYF. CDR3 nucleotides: TGTGCCAGCAGCTTAGAGGGCCACTTTGGTGGAAACACCATATATTTT.

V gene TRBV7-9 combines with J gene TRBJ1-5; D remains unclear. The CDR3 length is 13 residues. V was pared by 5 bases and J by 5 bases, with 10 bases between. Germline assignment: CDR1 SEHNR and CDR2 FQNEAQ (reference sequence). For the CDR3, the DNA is TGTGCCAGCAGCCTCCCCGGACATCAGCCCCAGCATTTT. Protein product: CASSLPGHQPQHF. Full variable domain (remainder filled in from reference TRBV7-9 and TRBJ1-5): DTGVSQNPRHKITKRGQNVTFRCDPISEHNRLYWYRQTLGQGPEFLTYFQNEAQLEKSRLLSDRFSAERPKGSFSTLEIQRTEQGDSAMYLCASSLPGHQPQHFGDGTRLSIL.

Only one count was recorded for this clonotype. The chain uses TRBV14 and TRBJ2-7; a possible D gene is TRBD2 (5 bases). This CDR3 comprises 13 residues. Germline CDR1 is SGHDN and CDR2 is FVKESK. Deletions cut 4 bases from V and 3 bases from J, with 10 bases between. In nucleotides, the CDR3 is TGTGCCAGCAGCCCAGCGGTGAGCTACGAGCAGTACTTC. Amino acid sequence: CASSPAVSYEQYF.

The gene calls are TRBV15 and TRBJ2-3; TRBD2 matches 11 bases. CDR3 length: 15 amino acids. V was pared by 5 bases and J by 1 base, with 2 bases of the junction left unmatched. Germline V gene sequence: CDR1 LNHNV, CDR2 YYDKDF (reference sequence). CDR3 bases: TGTGCCACCAGCCAGGGACTAGCGGGCACAGATACGCAGTATTTT. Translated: CATSQGLAGTDTQYF.

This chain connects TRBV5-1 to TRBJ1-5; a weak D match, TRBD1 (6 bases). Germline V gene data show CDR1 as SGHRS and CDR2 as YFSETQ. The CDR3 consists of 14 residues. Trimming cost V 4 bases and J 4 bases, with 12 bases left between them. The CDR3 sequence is CASSPEGGNQPQHF. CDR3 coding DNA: TGCGCCAGCAGCCCTGAGGGGGGGAATCAGCCCCAGCATTTT.

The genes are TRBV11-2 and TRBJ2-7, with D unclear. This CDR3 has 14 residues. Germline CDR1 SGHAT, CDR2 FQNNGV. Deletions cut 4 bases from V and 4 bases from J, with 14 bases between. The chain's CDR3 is CASSSNVGYYEQYF. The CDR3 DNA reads TGTGCCAGCAGCTCCAACGTAGGGTATTACGAGCAGTACTTC.

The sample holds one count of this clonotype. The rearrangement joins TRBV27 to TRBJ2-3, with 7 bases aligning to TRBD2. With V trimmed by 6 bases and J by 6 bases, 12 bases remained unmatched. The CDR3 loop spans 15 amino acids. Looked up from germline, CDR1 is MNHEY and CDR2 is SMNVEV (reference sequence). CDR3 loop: CASSLRTRQRDTQYF. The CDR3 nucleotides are TGTGCCAGCAGCCTCCGGACTAGACAACGGGATACGCAGTATTTT.

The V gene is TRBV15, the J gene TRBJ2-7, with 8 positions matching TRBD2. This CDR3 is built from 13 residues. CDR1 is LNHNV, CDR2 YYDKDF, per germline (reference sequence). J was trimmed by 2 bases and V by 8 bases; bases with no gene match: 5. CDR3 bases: TGTGCCACCTCGGCGGGGGGCGCCTACGAGCAGTACTTC. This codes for CATSAGGAYEQYF. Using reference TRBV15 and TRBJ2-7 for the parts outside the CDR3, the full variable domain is DAMVIQNPRYQVTQFGKPVTLSCSQTLNHNVMYWYQQKSSQAPKLLFHYYDKDFNNEADTPDNFQSRRPNTSFCFLDIRSPGLGDTAMYLCATSAGGAYEQYFGPGTRLTVT.

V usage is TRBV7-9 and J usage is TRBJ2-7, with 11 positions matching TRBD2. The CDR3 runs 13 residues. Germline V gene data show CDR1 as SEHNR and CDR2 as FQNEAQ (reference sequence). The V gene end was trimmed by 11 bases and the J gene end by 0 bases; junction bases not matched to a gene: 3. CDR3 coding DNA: TGTGCCTCTAGCGGGAGGATCTCCTACGAGCAGTACTTC. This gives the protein CASSGRISYEQYF.

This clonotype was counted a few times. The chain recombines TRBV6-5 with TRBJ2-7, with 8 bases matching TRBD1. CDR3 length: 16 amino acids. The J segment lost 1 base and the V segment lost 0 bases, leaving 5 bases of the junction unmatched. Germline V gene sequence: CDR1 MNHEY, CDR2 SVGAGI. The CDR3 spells CASSYSTGQVSYEQYF. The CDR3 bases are TGTGCCAGCAGTTACTCGACGGGACAGGTGTCCTACGAGCAGTACTTC.

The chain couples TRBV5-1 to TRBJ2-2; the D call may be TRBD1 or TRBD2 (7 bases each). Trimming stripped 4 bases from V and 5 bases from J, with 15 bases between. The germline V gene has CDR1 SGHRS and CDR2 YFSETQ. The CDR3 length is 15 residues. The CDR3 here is CASSLRQGGTGELFF. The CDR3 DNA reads TGCGCCAGCAGCCTGAGACAGGGAGGGACCGGGGAGCTGTTTTTT. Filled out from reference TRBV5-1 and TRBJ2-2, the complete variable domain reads KAGVTQTPRYLIKTRGQQVTLSCSPISGHRSVSWYQQTPGQGLQFLFEYFSETQRNKGNFPGRFSGRQFSNSRSEMNVSTLELGDSALYLCASSLRQGGTGELFFGEGSRLTVL.

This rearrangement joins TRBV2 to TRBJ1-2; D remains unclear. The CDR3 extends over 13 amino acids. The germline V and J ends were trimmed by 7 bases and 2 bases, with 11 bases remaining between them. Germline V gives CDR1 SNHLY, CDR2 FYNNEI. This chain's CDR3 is CASNPQENYGYTF. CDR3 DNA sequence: TGTGCCAGCAATCCTCAGGAAAACTATGGCTACACCTTC.

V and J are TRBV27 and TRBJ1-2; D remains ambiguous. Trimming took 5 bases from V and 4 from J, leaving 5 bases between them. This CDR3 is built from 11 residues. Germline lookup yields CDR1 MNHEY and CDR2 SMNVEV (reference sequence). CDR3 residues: CASSGGYGYTF. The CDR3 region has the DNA TGTGCCAGCAGTGGAGGCTATGGCTACACCTTC.

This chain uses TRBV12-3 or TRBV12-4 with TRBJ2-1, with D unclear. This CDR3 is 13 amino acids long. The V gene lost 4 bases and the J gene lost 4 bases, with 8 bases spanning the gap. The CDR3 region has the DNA TGTGCCAGCAGTTCCCCAGGTTACAATGAGCAGTTCTTC. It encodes CASSSPGYNEQFF.

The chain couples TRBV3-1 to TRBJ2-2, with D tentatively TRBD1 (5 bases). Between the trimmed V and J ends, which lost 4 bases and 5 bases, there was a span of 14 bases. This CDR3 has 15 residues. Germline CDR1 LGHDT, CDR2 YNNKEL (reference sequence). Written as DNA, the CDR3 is TGTGCCAGCAGCCGAACGCCGAAGGGGACCGGGGAGCTGTTTTTT. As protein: CASSRTPKGTGELFF.

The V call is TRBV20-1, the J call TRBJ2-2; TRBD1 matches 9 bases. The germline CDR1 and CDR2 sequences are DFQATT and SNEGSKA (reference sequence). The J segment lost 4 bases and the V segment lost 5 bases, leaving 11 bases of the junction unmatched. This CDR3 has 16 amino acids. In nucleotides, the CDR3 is TGCAGTGCTCCTACCCCGGGACAGGGTTTCACCGGGGAGCTGTTTTTT. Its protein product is CSAPTPGQGFTGELFF.

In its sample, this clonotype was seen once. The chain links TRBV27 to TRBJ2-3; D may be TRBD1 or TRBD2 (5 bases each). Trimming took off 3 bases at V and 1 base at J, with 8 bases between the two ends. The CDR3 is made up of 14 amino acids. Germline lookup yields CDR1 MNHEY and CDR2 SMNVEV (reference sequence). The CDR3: CASSFGDGTDTQYF. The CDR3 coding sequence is TGTGCCAGCAGTTTCGGGGACGGCACAGATACGCAGTATTTT.

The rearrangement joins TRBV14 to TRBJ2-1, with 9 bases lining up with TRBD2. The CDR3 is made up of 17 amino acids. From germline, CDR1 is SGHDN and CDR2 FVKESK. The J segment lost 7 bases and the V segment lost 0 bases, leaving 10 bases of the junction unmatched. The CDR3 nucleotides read TGTGCCAGCAGCCAAGAGCCTGGGACTAGCCCGGGGAATGAGCAGTTCTTC. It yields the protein CASSQEPGTSPGNEQFF. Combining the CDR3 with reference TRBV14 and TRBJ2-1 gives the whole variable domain EAGVTQFPSHSVIEKGQTVTLRCDPISGHDNLYWYRRVMGKEIKFLLHFVKESKQDESGMPNNRFLAERTGGTYSTLKVQPAELEDSGVYFCASSQEPGTSPGNEQFFGPGTRLTVL.

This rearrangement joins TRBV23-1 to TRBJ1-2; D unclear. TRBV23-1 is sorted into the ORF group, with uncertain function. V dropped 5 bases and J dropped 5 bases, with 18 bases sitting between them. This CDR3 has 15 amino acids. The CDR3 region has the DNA TGCGCCAGCAGTAACTTGGCAGGCATATGGTATGGCTACACCTTC. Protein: CASSNLAGIWYGYTF.

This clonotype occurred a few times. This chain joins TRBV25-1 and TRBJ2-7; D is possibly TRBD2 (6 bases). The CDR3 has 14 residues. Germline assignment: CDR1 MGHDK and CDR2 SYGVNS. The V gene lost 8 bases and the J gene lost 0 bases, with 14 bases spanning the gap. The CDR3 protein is CASSPGGDSYEQYF. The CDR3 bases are TGTGCCAGCTCCCCCGGGGGAGACTCCTACGAGCAGTACTTC.

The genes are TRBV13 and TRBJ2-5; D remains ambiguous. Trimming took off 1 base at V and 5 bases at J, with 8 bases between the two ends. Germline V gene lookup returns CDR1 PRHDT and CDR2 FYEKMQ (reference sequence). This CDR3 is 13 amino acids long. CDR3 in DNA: TGTGCCAGCAGCTTAGCCCACCCTGAGACCCAGTACTTC. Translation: CASSLAHPETQYF.

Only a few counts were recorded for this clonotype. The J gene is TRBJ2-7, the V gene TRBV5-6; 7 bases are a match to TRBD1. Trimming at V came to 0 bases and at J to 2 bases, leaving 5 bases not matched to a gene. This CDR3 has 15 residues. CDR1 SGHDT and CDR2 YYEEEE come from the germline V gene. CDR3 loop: CASSLGQGSPYEQYF. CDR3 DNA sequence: TGTGCCAGCAGCTTGGGACAGGGCAGTCCCTACGAGCAGTACTTC.